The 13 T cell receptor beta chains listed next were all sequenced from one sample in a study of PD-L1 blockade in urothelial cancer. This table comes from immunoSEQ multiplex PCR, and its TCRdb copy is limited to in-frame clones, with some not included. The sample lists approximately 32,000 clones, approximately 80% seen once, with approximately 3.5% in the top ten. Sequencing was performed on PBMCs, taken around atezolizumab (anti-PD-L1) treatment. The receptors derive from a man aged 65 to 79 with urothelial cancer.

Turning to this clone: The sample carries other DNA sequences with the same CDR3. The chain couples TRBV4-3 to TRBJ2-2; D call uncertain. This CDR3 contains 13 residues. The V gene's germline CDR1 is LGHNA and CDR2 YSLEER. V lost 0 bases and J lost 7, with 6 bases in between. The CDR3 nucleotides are TGCGCCAGCAGCCAAGATCGCGGCGGGGAGCTGTTTTTT. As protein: CASSQDRGGELFF.

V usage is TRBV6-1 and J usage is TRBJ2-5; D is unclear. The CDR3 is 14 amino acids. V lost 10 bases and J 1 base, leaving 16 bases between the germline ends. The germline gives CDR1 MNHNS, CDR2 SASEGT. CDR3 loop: CATRYTEGQETQYF. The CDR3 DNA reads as TGTGCCACACGATATACAGAAGGCCAAGAGACCCAGTACTTC.

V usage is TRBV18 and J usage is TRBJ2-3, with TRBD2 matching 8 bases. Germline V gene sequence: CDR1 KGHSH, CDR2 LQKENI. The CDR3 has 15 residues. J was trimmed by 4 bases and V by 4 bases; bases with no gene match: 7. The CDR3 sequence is CASSLGLAGADTQYF. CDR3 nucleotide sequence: TGTGCCAGCTCACTAGGACTAGCAGGCGCAGATACGCAGTATTTT.

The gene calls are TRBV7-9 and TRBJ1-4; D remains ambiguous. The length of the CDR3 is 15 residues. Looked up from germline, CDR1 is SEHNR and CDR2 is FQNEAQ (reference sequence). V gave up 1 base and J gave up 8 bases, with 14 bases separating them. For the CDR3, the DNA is TGTGCCAGCAGCTTAGGGGAGGGTCGGAGCGAAAAACTGTTTTTT. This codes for CASSLGEGRSEKLFF.

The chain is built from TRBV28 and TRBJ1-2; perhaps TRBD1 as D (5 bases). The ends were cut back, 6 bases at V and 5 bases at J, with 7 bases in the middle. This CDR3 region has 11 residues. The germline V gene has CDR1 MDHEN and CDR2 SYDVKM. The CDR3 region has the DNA TGTGCCAGCAGGACAGTTTATGGCTACACCTTC. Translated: CASRTVYGYTF.

The CDR3 DNA is TGCGCCAGCAGTGGTCAGGGCTACACCGGGGAGCTGTTTTTT. Its translation is CASSGQGYTGELFF. The rearrangement joins TRBV5-1 to TRBJ2-2; D may be TRBD1 (5 bases). CDR1 is SGHRS, CDR2 YFSETQ, per germline. The V end was cut by 5 bases, the J end by 3 bases, with 11 bases between. The length of the CDR3 is 14 residues.

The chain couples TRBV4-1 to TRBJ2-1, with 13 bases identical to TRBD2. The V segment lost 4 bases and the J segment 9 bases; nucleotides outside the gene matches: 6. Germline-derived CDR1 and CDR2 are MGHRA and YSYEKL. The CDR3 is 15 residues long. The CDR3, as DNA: TGCGCCAGCAGCCGAGGACTAGCGGGAGTCGGTGAGCAGTTCTTC. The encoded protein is CASSRGLAGVGEQFF.

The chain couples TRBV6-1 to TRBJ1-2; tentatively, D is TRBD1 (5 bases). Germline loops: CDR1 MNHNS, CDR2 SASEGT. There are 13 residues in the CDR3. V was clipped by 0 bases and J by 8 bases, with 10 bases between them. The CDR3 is CASSEAWRQGYTF. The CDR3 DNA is TGTGCCAGCAGTGAAGCGTGGAGACAGGGCTACACCTTC.

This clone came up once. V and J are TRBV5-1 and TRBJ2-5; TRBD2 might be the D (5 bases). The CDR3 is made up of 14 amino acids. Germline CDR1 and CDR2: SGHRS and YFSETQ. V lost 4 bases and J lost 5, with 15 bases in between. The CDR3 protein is CASSRDTGRETQYF. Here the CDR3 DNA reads TGCGCCAGCAGCAGAGATACGGGAAGGGAGACCCAGTACTTC.

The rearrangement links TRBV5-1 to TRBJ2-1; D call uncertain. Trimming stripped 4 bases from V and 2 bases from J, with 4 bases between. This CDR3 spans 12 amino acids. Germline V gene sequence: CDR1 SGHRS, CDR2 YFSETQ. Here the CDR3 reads CASSPTYNEQFF. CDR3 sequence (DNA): TGCGCCAGCAGCCCAACCTACAATGAGCAGTTCTTC.

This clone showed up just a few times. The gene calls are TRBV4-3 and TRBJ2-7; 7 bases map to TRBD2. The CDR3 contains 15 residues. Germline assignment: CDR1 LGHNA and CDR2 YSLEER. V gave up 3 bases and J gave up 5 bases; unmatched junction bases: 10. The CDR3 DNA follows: TGCGCCAGCAGCCAGGGGGGAGGGGTTTTTGACGAGCAGTACTTC. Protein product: CASSQGGGVFDEQYF.

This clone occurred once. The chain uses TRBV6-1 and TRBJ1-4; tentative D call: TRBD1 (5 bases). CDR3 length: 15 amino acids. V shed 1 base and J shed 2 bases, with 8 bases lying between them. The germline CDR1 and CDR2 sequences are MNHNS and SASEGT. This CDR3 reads CASSEDRMTNEKLFF. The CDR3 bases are TGTGCCAGCAGTGAAGACAGGATGACTAATGAAAAACTGTTTTTT.

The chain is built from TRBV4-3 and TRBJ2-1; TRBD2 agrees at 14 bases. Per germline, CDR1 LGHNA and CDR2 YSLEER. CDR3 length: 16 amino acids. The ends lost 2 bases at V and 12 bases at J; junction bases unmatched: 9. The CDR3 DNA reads TGCGCCAGCAGCCAACCCGAGACTAGCGGGAGGGCCAGGCAGTTCTTC. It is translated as CASSQPETSGRARQFF.